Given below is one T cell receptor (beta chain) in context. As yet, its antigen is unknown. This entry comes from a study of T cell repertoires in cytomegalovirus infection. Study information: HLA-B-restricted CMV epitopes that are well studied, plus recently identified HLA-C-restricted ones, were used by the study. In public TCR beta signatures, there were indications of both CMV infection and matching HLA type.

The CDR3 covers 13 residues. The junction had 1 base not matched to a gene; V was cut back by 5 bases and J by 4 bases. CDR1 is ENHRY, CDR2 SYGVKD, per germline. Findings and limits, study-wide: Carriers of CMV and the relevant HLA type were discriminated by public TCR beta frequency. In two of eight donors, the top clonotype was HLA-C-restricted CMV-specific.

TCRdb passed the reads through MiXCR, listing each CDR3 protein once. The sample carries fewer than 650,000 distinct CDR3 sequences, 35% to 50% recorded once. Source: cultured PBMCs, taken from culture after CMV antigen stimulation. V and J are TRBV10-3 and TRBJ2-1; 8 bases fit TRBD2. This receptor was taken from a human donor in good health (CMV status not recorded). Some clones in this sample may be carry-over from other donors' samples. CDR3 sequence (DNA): TGTGCCATCAGTAGCGGGGGATACAATGAGCAGTTCTTC. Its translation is CAISSGGYNEQFF.